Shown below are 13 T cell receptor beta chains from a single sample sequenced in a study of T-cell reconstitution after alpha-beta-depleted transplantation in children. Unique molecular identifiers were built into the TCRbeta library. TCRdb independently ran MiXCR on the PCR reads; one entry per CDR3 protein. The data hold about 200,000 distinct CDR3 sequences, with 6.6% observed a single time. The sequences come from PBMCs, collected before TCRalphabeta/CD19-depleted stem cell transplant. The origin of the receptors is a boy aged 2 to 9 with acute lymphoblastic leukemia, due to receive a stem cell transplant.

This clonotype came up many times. The CDR3 coding sequence is TGTGCCAGCAGTTACACAACCGGGGAGCTGTTTTTT. It specifies CASSYTTGELFF. This chain links TRBV6-5 with TRBJ2-2, with no clear D. The V and J ends lost 2 bases and 5 bases respectively, with 3 bases between them. CDR3 length equals 12 residues. The V gene's germline CDR1 is MNHEY and CDR2 SVGAGI.

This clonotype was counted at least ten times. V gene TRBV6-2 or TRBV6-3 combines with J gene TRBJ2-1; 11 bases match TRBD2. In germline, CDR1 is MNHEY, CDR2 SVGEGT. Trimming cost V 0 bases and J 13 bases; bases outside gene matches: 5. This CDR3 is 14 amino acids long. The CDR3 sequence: CASSYSETSGNQFF. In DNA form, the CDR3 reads TGTGCCAGCAGTTACTCGGAGACTAGCGGGAACCAGTTCTTC.

This CDR3 is CASRGDGWNTEAFF. The DNA for the CDR3 is TGTGCCAGCAGGGGGGACGGATGGAACACTGAAGCTTTCTTT. The gene calls are TRBV7-2 and TRBJ1-1; possibly TRBD1 for D (5 bases). Germline CDR1 SGHTA, CDR2 FQGNSA. There are 14 residues in the CDR3. With 6 bases removed from V and 1 base from J, the gap between germline ends came to 12 bases.

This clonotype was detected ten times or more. The CDR3 spells CSAYREVEQFF. The DNA for the CDR3 is TGCAGTGCCTACAGGGAAGTGGAGCAGTTCTTC. The chain joins TRBV20-1 to TRBJ2-1, with TRBD1 as a possible D gene (6 bases). The V end lost 6 bases, the J end lost 10 bases, and 13 bases lay between the germline ends. The CDR3 contains 11 residues. Germline loops: CDR1 DFQATT, CDR2 SNEGSKA (reference sequence).

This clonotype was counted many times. The CDR3 sequence: CSARGQGFGNIQYF. The CDR3 nucleotides read TGCAGTGCTAGGGGACAGGGCTTTGGAAACATTCAGTACTTC. The genes are TRBV20-1 and TRBJ2-4; 9 nucleotides agree with TRBD1. This CDR3 comprises 14 residues. Germline CDR1 is DFQATT and CDR2 is SNEGSKA (reference sequence). Trimming removed 3 bases from V and 6 bases from J; junction bases left unmatched: 6.

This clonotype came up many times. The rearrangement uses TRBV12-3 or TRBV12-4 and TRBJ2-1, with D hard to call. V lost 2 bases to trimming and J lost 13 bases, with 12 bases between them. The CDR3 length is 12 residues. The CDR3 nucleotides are TGTGCCAGCAGTTTAAGACCTCTTGAACAGTTCTTC. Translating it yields CASSLRPLEQFF.

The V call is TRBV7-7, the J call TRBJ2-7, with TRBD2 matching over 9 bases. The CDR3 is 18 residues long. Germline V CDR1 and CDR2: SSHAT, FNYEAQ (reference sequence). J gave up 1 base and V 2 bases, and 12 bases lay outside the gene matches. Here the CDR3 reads CASSLPSRSGRRSYEQYF. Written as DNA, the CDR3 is TGTGCCAGCAGCTTACCAAGCCGGAGCGGGAGGCGTTCCTACGAGCAGTACTTC.

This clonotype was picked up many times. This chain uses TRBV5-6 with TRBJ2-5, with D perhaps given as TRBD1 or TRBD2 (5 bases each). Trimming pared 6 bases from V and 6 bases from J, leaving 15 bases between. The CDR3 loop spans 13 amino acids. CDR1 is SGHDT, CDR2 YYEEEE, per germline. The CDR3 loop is CASIGTGYKTQYF. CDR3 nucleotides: TGTGCCAGCATCGGGACGGGTTACAAGACCCAGTACTTC.

The DNA for the CDR3 is TGTGCCAGCAGGGGGACAGGGACGAACATTCAGTACTTC. Residues: CASRGTGTNIQYF. This chain connects TRBV28 to TRBJ2-4, with 9 bases lining up with TRBD1. This CDR3 is 13 amino acids long. The V and J ends lost 6 bases and 7 bases, in that order; junction bases with no gene match: 4. Germline CDR1 reads MDHEN; CDR2 reads SYDVKM.

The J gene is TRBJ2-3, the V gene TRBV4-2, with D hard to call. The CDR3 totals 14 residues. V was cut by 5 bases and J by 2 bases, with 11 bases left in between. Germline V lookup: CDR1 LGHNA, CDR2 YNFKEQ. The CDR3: CASSEGHFTDTQYF. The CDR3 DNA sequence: TGTGCCAGCAGCGAAGGGCACTTCACAGATACGCAGTATTTT.

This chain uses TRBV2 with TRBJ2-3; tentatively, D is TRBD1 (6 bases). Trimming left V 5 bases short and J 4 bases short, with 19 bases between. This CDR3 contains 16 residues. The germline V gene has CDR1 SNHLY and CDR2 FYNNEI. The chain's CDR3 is CASSIGDNDNADTQYF. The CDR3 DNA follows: TGTGCCAGCAGTATAGGGGACAACGACAATGCAGATACGCAGTATTTT.

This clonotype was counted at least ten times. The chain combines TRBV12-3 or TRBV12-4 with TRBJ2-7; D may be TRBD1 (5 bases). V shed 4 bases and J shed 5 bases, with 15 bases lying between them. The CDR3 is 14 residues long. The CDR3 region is CASSSLGPDDEQYF. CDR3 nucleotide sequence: TGTGCCAGCAGTTCCCTGGGGCCGGACGACGAGCAGTACTTC.

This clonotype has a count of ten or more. CDR3 coding DNA: TGTGCCAGCGGCGGGGTTGCTGAGCAGTTCTTC. This translates into CASGGVAEQFF. The rearrangement uses TRBV27 and TRBJ2-1, with a possible D match to TRBD2 (6 bases). Germline V lookup: CDR1 MNHEY, CDR2 SMNVEV (reference sequence). This CDR3 is 11 amino acids long. Trimming left V 8 bases short and J 9 bases short, with 11 bases between.